The entry below describes one T cell receptor (beta chain). Its specificity is unknown. Several immunoSEQ plates received, in even portions, the genomic DNA of each subset. The data were produced by immunoSEQ multiplex PCR, yet TCRdb's version contains in-frame clones alone and is incomplete. Here the sample spans approximately 1,500,000 clones, roughly 96% being singletons. These data originate in a study of shared clonotypes between healthy human individuals. General study points: Donor scarcity curtailed the genetic and exposure-history diversity represented herein. Sorted-subset samples were not fully sequenced, rarefaction indicated.

The CDR3 has 16 amino acids. V lost 5 bases and J 2 bases, leaving 19 bases between the germline ends. CDR1 MNHEY and CDR2 SMNVEV come from the germline V gene (reference sequence). The donors, all of them Caucasian adults, lived in Nashville, Tennessee. The sequence was collected from a man in his thirties or forties in good health. Material for sequencing was naive CD4+ T cells sorted from blood. Subset in this sample: CD45RA+ positively selected. The chain carries TRBV27 and TRBJ2-7; D remains ambiguous. CDR3 in amino acids: CASSLNGRIIPYEQYF. In nucleotides, the CDR3 is TGTGCCAGCAGTCTGAACGGACGCATTATACCCTACGAGCAGTACTTC.